This TCR beta chain was identified during a study of T cell changes during pregnancy in multiple sclerosis (dated by TCRdb to the late 2010s). About the investigation overall: The study looked at changes in the T cell repertoire across pregnancy in women with multiple sclerosis.

Remarks on this clone: No cognate antigen has been identified for it. No much larger clone is present one base from it, and per-base qualities are unavailable.

The germline V gene supplies CDR1 LGHNT and CDR2 FRNRAP. Including the terminal cysteine and phenylalanine, the CDR3 comprises 16 residues. Just the 48-base CDR3 DNA is kept, in frame starting at base 1. Cut back by 1 base and 6 bases, the V and J ends lie 16 bases apart. The library was built by means of the immunoSEQ multiplex PCR assay. TCRdb holds this immuneACCESS table with in-frame rearrangements only. Some clones are missing; in checked studies, unresolved V genes explain under half, and the rest has no known cause. This sample holds 75,000 to 95,000 clones; 93% were observed only once. The ten biggest clones cover roughly 2.5% of the sample.

The sequencing here drew on peripheral blood, taken in the second trimester of pregnancy. The sequence came from a female donor with multiple sclerosis, enrolled in a pregnancy study. The rearrangement combines TRBV12-5 with TRBJ2-1; the D gene is unclear. The CDR3 protein: CASGLATGSLGNEQFF. The DNA is TGTGCTAGTGGTTTGGCAACCGGGTCTCTAGGCAATGAGCAGTTCTTC.